A selection of T cell receptor beta chains follows, all from one sample in a study of cytomegalovirus exposure and HLA in healthy donors. Sequencing used immunoSEQ multiplex PCR; TCRdb keeps in-frame clones, though not all of them. The sample table includes 100,000 to 150,000 clones. Sequencing input: PBMCs. The receptors derive from a man between 18 and 29 years old in good health and CMV-seronegative. CDR3s include the opening cysteine and the closing phenylalanine or tryptophan. Each record gives: V gene, CDR3 length, J gene, D gene, CDR3 protein, CDR3 DNA. A D gene is named only where the DNA matches it firmly.

TRBV11-2	16	TRBJ1-2	-	CASSPTRRGQFYGYTF	TGTGCCAGCAGCCCGACCCGGCGCGGGCAGTTCTATGGCTACACCTTC
TRBV5-1	15	TRBJ2-7	-	CASSDNTGALSEQYF	TGCGCCAGCAGCGACAATACAGGTGCACTTTCCGAGCAGTACTTC
TRBV5-6	12	TRBJ2-3	-	CASSFPQDTQYF	TGTGCCAGCAGCTTTCCCCAGGATACGCAGTATTTT
TRBV19	16	TRBJ2-3	TRBD2	CASSIGIAGITDTQYF	TGTGCCAGTAGTATAGGTATAGCGGGGATCACAGATACGCAGTATTTT
TRBV25-1	13	TRBJ1-1	-	CASSEWAGTEAFF	TGTGCCAGCAGTGAATGGGCTGGGACTGAAGCTTTCTTT
TRBV7-9	12	TRBJ2-1	-	CASSLVSDEQFF	TGTGCCAGCAGCTTAGTTTCCGATGAGCAGTTCTTC
TRBV7-9	16	TRBJ2-2	TRBD1	CASSLEGTANTGELFF	TGTGCCAGCAGCTTAGAGGGGACAGCGAACACCGGGGAGCTGTTTTTT
TRBV28	15	TRBJ2-4	TRBD2	CASTPQGLTGNIQYF	TGTGCCAGCACGCCCCAGGGACTAACGGGGAACATTCAGTACTTC
TRBV7-9	12	TRBJ2-5	-	CASSRVQETQYF	TGTGCCAGCTCCCGGGTCCAAGAGACCCAGTACTTC
TRBV28	15	TRBJ2-7	TRBD1	CASSSTGVKSYEQYF	TGTGCCAGCAGTTCAACAGGGGTCAAATCCTACGAGCAGTACTTC
TRBV7-9	18	TRBJ2-3	TRBD2	CASSLALAGGGGTDTQYF	TGTGCCAGCAGCTTAGCGCTAGCGGGAGGTGGAGGCACAGATACGCAGTATTTT
TRBV7-2	16	TRBJ2-1	-	CASSLKSDLYYNEQFF	TGTGCCAGCAGCTTAAAATCGGACTTATACTACAATGAGCAGTTCTTC
TRBV19	15	TRBJ2-7	-	CASTSRPGDRYEQYF	TGTGCCAGTACTTCACGACCGGGGGATCGCTACGAGCAGTACTTC
TRBV6-5	15	TRBJ2-1	-	CASRFTGLADNEQFF	TGTGCCAGCAGATTTACGGGACTCGCTGACAATGAGCAGTTCTTC
TRBV7-2	16	TRBJ1-1	TRBD1	CASSLTELGDRREAFF	TGTGCCAGCAGCCTCACCGAATTGGGGGACAGGCGTGAAGCTTTCTTT
TRBV5-1	15	TRBJ2-2	TRBD2	CASTLAGVFTGELFF	TGCGCCAGCACCCTAGCGGGAGTCTTCACCGGGGAGCTGTTTTTT
TRBV5-1	15	TRBJ2-1	TRBD1	CASSPPGTGVNEQFF	TGCGCCAGCAGTCCCCCCGGGACAGGGGTCAATGAGCAGTTCTTC
TRBV29-1	12	TRBJ1-2	-	CSVAQANYGYTF	TGCAGCGTCGCACAGGCGAACTATGGCTACACCTTC
TRBV28	12	TRBJ2-1	-	CASSQAGNEQFF	TGTGCCAGCAGTCAGGCGGGAAATGAGCAGTTCTTC
TRBV28	16	TRBJ2-7	TRBD1	CAAYPTSTGGKDEQYF	TGTGCCGCCTACCCCACTTCGACAGGGGGCAAGGACGAGCAGTACTTC
TRBV7-6	15	TRBJ2-1	TRBD1	CASSLGQGFYNEQFF	TGTGCCAGCAGCCTGGGACAGGGGTTCTACAATGAGCAGTTCTTC
TRBV29-1	13	TRBJ2-7	TRBD1	CSVRDRVIYEQYF	TGCAGCGTCCGGGACAGGGTTATCTACGAGCAGTACTTC
TRBV29-1	11	TRBJ1-1	-	CSVERYAEAFF	TGCAGCGTTGAGCGTTATGCTGAAGCTTTCTTT
TRBV5-1	16	TRBJ2-7	-	CASSLEGGTPPYEQYF	TGCGCCAGCAGCTTGGAAGGAGGGACCCCTCCCTACGAGCAGTACTTC
TRBV6-1	12	TRBJ2-7	-	CASMRVSYEQYF	TGTGCCAGCATGCGGGTCTCCTACGAGCAGTACTTC
TRBV6-5	16	TRBJ2-7	-	CASSYDSRRPSYEQYF	TGTGCCAGCAGCTACGACAGCCGACGACCCTCCTACGAGCAGTACTTC
TRBV28	15	TRBJ2-5	TRBD1	CASSLAQTGSETQYF	TGTGCCAGCAGTTTGGCACAGACAGGGTCAGAGACCCAGTACTTC
TRBV13	16	TRBJ2-5	TRBD2	CASSQKRGGYQETQYF	TGTGCCAGCAGCCAAAAGCGGGGGGGGTACCAAGAGACCCAGTACTTC
TRBV5-1	14	TRBJ2-5	TRBD2	CASSLVGGKETQYF	TGCGCCAGCAGCTTGGTGGGGGGGAAAGAGACCCAGTACTTC
TRBV5-1	14	TRBJ1-2	-	CASSLGSGGYGYTF	TGCGCCAGCAGCTTGGGGTCCGGGGGCTATGGCTACACCTTC
TRBV10-3	16	TRBJ1-6	-	CAISDGGTSYNSPLHF	TGTGCCATCAGTGACGGGGGGACCTCCTATAATTCACCCCTCCACTTT
TRBV5-6	19	TRBJ1-5	TRBD1	CASSHRQGYYSDSNQPQHF	TGTGCCAGCAGCCACCGACAGGGATACTACAGCGATAGCAATCAGCCCCAGCATTTT
TRBV10-3	16	TRBJ1-2	-	CAISAVKGSSNYGYTF	TGTGCCATCAGTGCCGTGAAGGGGTCTTCTAACTATGGCTACACCTTC
TRBV7-3	14	TRBJ2-7	-	CASSLSRTDYEQYF	TGTGCCAGCAGCTTATCTAGGACAGATTACGAGCAGTACTTC
TRBV4-3	15	TRBJ2-7	-	CASSQSSRDSYEQYF	TGCGCCAGCAGCCAAAGCTCGCGGGACTCCTACGAGCAGTACTTC
TRBV2	14	TRBJ2-2	TRBD2	CASQAGTNTGELFF	TGTGCCAGCCAAGCGGGGACGAACACCGGGGAGCTGTTTTTT
TRBV4-2	14	TRBJ2-2	-	CASSQDTEVGELFF	TGTGCCAGCAGCCAAGATACTGAGGTCGGGGAGCTGTTTTTT
TRBV29-1	14	TRBJ1-1	-	CSVEGQYMNTEAFF	TGCAGCGTTGAAGGGCAGTACATGAACACTGAAGCTTTCTTT
TRBV7-2	14	TRBJ2-7	-	CASSFGGRGYEQYF	TGTGCCAGCAGCTTCGGGGGGCGAGGTTACGAGCAGTACTTC
TRBV19	15	TRBJ2-2	TRBD1	CASRRQGSNTGELFF	TGTGCCAGTAGGAGACAGGGATCAAACACCGGGGAGCTGTTTTTT
TRBV4-2	15	TRBJ2-3	TRBD2	CASSQELAGTDTQYF	TGTGCCAGCAGCCAAGAATTAGCGGGAACAGATACGCAGTATTTT
TRBV28	16	TRBJ2-2	TRBD2	CASSLSGESGTGELFF	TGTGCCAGCAGTTTAAGCGGGGAAAGTGGGACCGGGGAGCTGTTTTTT
TRBV5-6	16	TRBJ2-5	TRBD2	CASSLFAGGFQETQYF	TGTGCCAGCAGCTTGTTTGCGGGGGGGTTTCAAGAGACCCAGTACTTC
TRBV30	13	TRBJ1-2	-	CAWSRQGNYGYTF	TGTGCCTGGAGCCGGCAGGGGAACTATGGCTACACCTTC
TRBV2	14	TRBJ1-1	-	CASSEARQGSGAFF	TGTGCCAGCAGTGAAGCCCGGCAGGGCTCTGGAGCTTTCTTT
TRBV5-6	13	TRBJ2-7	-	CASNQVGTYEQYF	TGTGCCAGCAATCAGGTCGGGACCTACGAGCAGTACTTC
TRBV7-9	15	TRBJ1-2	TRBD1	CASSLGGTGSDGYTF	TGTGCCAGCAGCTTAGGTGGGACAGGCTCGGATGGCTACACCTTC
TRBV27	15	TRBJ1-2	-	CASSLQGWGLYGYTF	TGTGCCAGCAGTTTACAGGGGTGGGGGCTCTATGGCTACACCTTC
TRBV5-5	18	TRBJ1-3	TRBD1	CASSFEPGTGGSGNTIYF	TGTGCCAGCAGCTTCGAACCCGGGACAGGGGGCTCTGGAAACACCATATATTTT
TRBV19	14	TRBJ1-4	TRBD1	CASSIRTGMVELFF	TGTGCCAGTAGTATAAGGACAGGGATGGTGGAACTGTTTTTT